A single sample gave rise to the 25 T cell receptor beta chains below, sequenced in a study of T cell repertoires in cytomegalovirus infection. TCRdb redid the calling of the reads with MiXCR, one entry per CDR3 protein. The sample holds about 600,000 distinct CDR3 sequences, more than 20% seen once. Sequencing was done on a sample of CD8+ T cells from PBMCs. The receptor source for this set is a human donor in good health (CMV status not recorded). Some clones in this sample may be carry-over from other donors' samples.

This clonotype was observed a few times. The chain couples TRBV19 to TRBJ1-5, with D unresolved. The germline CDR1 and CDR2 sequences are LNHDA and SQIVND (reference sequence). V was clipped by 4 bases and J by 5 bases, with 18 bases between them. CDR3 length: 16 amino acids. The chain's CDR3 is CASSTLQRSTYQPQHF. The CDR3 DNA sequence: TGTGCCAGTAGTACCTTACAGAGGTCCACCTATCAGCCCCAGCATTTT.

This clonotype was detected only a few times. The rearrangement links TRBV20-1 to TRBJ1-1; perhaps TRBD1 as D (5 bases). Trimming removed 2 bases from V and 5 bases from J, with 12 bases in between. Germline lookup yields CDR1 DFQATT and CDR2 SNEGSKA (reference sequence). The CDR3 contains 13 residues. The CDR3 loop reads CSARFGAWTEAFF. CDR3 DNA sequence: TGCAGTGCTAGATTCGGGGCGTGGACTGAAGCTTTCTTT.

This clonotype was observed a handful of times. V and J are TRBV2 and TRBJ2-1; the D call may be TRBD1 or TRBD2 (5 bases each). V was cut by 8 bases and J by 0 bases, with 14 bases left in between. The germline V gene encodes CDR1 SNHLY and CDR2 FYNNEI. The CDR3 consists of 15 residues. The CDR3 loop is CASQGPLSSYNEQFF. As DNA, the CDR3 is TGTGCCAGCCAGGGACCGCTGAGCTCCTACAATGAGCAGTTCTTC.

CDR3 protein: CATSKQGDLDQPQHF. CDR3 nucleotides: TGTGCCACCAGCAAGCAGGGAGATTTGGATCAGCCCCAGCATTTT. The rearrangement joins TRBV15 to TRBJ1-5; D might be TRBD1 (5 bases). The CDR3 extends over 15 amino acids. The germline V gene encodes CDR1 LNHNV and CDR2 YYDKDF (reference sequence). V lost 4 bases, J lost 5 bases, and 15 bases lay in between.

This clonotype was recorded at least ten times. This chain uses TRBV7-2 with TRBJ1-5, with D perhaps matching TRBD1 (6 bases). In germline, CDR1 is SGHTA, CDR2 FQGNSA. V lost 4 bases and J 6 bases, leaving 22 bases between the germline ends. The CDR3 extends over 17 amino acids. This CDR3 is CASSSGERRKRGQPQHF. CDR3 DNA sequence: TGTGCCAGCAGCTCAGGGGAAAGGCGGAAGAGGGGTCAGCCCCAGCATTTT.

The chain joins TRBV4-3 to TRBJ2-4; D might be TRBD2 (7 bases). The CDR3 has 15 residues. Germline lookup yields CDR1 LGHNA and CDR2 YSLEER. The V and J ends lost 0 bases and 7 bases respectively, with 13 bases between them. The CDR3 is CASSQDRGGANIQYF. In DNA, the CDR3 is TGCGCCAGCAGCCAAGATCGAGGGGGGGCGAACATTCAGTACTTC.

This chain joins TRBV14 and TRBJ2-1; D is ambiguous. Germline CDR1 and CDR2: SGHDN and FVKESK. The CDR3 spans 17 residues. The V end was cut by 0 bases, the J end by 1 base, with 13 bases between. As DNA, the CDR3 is TGTGCCAGCAGCCAAGATAAGGCAGTGAGGTCCTACAATGAGCAGTTCTTC. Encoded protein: CASSQDKAVRSYNEQFF.

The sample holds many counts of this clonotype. CDR3 nucleotide sequence: TGCGCCAGCAGCCAAGCGCACAGTGTGAACACTGAAGCTTTCTTT. This sequence encodes CASSQAHSVNTEAFF. The chain is built from TRBV4-3 and TRBJ1-1; D gene ambiguous. Germline CDR1 and CDR2: LGHNA and YSLEER. This CDR3 contains 15 residues. The V and J ends lost 1 base and 0 bases respectively, with 9 bases between them.

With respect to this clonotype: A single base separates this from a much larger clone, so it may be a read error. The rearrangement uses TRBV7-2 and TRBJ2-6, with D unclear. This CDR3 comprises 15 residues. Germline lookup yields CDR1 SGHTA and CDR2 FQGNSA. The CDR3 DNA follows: TGTGTCAGCAGCTTAGTGGGGTCCGGGGCCAACGTCCTGACTTTC. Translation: CVSSLVGSGANVLTF.

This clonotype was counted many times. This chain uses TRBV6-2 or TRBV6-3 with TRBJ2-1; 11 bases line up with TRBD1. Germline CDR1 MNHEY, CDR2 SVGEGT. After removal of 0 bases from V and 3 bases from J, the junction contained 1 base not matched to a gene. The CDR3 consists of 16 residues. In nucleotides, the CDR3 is TGTGCCAGCAGTTACTCGGGACAGGGGGACTACAATGAGCAGTTCTTC. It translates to CASSYSGQGDYNEQFF.

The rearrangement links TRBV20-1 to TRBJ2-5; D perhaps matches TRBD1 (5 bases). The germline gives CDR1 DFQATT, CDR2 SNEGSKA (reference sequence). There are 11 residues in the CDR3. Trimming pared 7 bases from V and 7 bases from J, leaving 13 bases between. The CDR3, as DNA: TGCAGTGGCAGGGTCGCAGGGACCCAGTACTTC. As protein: CSGRVAGTQYF.

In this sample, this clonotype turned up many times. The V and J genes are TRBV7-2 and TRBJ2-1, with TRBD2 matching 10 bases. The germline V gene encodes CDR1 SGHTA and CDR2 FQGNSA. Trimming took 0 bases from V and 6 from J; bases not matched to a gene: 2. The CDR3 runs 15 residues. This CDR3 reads CASSLAIAGGNEQFF. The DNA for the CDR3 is TGTGCCAGCAGCTTAGCGATAGCGGGGGGCAATGAGCAGTTCTTC.

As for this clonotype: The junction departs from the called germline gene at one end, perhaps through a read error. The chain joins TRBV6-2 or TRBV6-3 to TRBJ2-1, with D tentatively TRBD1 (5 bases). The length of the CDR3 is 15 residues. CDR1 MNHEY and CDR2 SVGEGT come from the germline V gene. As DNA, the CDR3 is TGTGCCAACAGTCTGGGGCAGGACCTTTACAATGAGCAGTTCTTC. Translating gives CANSLGQDLYNEQFF.

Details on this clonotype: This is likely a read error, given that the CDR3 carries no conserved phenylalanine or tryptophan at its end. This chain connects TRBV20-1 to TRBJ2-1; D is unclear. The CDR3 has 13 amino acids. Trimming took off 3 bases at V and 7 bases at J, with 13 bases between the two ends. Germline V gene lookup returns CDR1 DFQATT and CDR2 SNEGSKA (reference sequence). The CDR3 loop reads CSASRASANEQFL. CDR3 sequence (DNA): TGCAGTGCTAGTAGAGCCTCAGCGAATGAGCAGTTCCTC.

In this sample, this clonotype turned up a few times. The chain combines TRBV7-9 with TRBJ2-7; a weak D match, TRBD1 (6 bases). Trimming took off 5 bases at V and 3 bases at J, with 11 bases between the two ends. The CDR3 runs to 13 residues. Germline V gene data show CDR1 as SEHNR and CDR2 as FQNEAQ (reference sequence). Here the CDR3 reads CASSHRDNYEQYV. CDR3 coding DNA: TGTGCCAGCAGCCACCGGGACAACTACGAGCAGTACGTC.

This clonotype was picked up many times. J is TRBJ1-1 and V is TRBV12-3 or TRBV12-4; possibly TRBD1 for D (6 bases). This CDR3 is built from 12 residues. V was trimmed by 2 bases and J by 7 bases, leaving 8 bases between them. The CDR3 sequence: CASSLRGSEAFF. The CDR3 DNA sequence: TGTGCCAGCAGTTTAAGGGGGAGTGAAGCTTTCTTT.

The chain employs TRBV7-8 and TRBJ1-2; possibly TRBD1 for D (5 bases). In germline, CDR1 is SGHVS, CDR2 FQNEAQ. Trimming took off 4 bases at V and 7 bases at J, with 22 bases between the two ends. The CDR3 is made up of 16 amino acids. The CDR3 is CASSSRSRARSGGYTF. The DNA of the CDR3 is TGTGCCAGCAGCTCCAGGAGCAGGGCGCGCTCCGGTGGCTACACCTTC.

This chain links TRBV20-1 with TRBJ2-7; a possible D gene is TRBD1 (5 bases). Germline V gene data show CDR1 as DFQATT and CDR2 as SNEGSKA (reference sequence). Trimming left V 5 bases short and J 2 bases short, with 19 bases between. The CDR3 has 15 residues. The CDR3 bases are TGCAGTGCTGAGTCCGACAGAGGCACTGCCTACGAGCAGTACTTC. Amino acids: CSAESDRGTAYEQYF.

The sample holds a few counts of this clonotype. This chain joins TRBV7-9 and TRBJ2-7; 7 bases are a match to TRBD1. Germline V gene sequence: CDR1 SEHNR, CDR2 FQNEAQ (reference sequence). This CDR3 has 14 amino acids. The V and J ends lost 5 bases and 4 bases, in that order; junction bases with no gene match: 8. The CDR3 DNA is TGTGCCAGCAGCCCCCCGGGACAGATTTACGAGCAGTACGTC. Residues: CASSPPGQIYEQYV.

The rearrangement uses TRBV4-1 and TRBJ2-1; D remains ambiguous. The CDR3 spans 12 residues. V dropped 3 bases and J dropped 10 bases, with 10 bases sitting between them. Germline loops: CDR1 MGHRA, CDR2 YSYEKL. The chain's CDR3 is CASSHRSEEQFF. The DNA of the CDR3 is TGCGCCAGCAGCCATAGGTCAGAAGAGCAGTTCTTC.

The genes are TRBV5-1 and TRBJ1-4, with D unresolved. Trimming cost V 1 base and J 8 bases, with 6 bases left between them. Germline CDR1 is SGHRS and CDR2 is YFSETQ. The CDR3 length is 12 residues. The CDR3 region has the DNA TGCGCCAGCAGCTTGTCATCGGAAAAACTGTTTTTT. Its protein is CASSLSSEKLFF.

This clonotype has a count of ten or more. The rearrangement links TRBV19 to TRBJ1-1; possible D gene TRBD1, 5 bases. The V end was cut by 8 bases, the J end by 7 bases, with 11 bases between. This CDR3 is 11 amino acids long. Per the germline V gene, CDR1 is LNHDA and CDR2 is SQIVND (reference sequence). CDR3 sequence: CASPGPHEAFF. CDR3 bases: TGTGCCAGTCCGGGACCGCATGAAGCTTTCTTT.

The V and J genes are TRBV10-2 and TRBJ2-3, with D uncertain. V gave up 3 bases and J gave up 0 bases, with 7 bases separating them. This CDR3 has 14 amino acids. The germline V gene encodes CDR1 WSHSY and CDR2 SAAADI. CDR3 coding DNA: TGCGCCAGCAGTGAAGAACGGAGCACAGATACGCAGTATTTT. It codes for CASSEERSTDTQYF.

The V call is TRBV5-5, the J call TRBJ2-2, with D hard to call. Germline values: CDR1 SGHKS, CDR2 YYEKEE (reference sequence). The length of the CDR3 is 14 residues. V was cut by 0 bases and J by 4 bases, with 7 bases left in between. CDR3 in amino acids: CASSLGQLTGELFF. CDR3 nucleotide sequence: TGTGCCAGCAGCTTGGGGCAGCTCACCGGGGAGCTGTTTTTT.

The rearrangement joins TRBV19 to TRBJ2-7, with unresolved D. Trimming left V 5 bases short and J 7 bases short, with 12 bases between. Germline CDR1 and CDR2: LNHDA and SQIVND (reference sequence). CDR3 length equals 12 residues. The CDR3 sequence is CASSLTMGEQYF. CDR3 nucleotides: TGTGCCAGTAGTCTCACAATGGGTGAGCAGTACTTC. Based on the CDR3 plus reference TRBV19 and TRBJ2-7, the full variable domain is DGGITQSPKYLFRKEGQNVTLSCEQNLNHDAMYWYRQDPGQGLRLIYYSQIVNDFQKGDIAEGYSVSREKKESFPLTVTSAQKNPTAFYLCASSLTMGEQYFGPGTRLTVT.